The 21 T cell receptor beta chains presented below share a single source sample, sequenced in a study of blood T cell repertoires in COVID-19. Data came from immunoSEQ multiplex PCR; TCRdb stores just in-frame clones and leaves some out. The table shows roughly 210,000 clones, with about nine tenths occurring only once. Sequenced sample: peripheral blood. Source of these receptors: a man between 70 and 80 years old with acute or convalescent COVID-19.

Here the CDR3 reads CASSSSGRVVTGELFF. CDR3 bases: TGTGCCAGTAGTAGTAGCGGGAGGGTCGTCACCGGGGAGCTGTTTTTT. The V gene is TRBV19, the J gene TRBJ2-2, with 11 bases identical to TRBD2. Trimming at V came to 4 bases and at J to 4 bases, leaving 5 bases not matched to a gene. In germline, CDR1 is LNHDA, CDR2 SQIVND (reference sequence). The CDR3 has 16 amino acids.

This clone was found once. V and J are TRBV28 and TRBJ1-1; a weak D match, TRBD1 (6 bases). The CDR3 covers 14 residues. V dropped 3 bases and J dropped 8 bases, with 16 bases sitting between them. CDR1 and CDR2 (germline): MDHEN, SYDVKM. The CDR3: CASSFGEVGTEAFF. Here the CDR3 DNA reads TGTGCCAGCAGTTTTGGGGAAGTCGGGACAGAAGCTTTCTTT.

J is TRBJ1-3 and V is TRBV11-2; D may be TRBD1 (6 bases). With 5 bases removed from V and 0 bases from J, the gap between germline ends came to 20 bases. CDR1 is SGHAT and CDR2 is FQNNGV in the germline V gene. The CDR3 has 18 amino acids. As DNA, the CDR3 is TGTGCCAGCAGCCCCCCAACAGGGACGAGGCGCTCTGGAAACACCATATATTTT. This codes for CASSPPTGTRRSGNTIYF. Full variable domain (remainder filled in from reference TRBV11-2 and TRBJ1-3): EAGVAQSPRYKIIEKRQSVAFWCNPISGHATLYWYQQILGQGPKLLIQFQNNGVVDDSQLPKDRFSAERLKGVDSTLKIQPAKLEDSAVYLCASSPPTGTRRSGNTIYFGEGSWLTVV.

This clone has a single count. The chain is built from TRBV7-2 and TRBJ2-3; D is perhaps TRBD2 (5 bases). The CDR3 contains 15 residues. V was trimmed by 3 bases and J by 3 bases, leaving 13 bases between them. Germline V gene data show CDR1 as SGHTA and CDR2 as FQGNSA. CDR3 bases: TGTGCCAGCAGCTTCTCAGCGGCCATAACAGATACGCAGTATTTT. It translates to CASSFSAAITDTQYF.

The chain links TRBV13 to TRBJ2-7; unclear D gene. This CDR3 is built from 11 residues. Germline lookup yields CDR1 PRHDT and CDR2 FYEKMQ (reference sequence). Trimming shortened V by 1 base and J by 5 bases, and 3 bases separated the two germline ends. The CDR3 here is CASSLVDEQYF. For the CDR3, the DNA is TGTGCCAGCAGCTTAGTCGACGAGCAGTACTTC.

V gene TRBV3-1 (or the pseudogene TRBV3-2) combines with J gene TRBJ2-7; 8 nucleotides match TRBD2. CDR3 length equals 17 residues. The ends lost 2 bases at V and 3 bases at J; junction bases unmatched: 12. Germline V gene lookup returns CDR1 LGHDT and CDR2 YNNKEL (reference sequence). CDR3 loop: CASSQFPSLAGIYEQYF. The CDR3 nucleotides read TGTGCCAGCAGCCAATTTCCGTCTCTAGCGGGCATCTACGAGCAGTACTTC.

V and J are TRBV9 and TRBJ2-6; D is unresolved. The V gene's germline CDR1 is SGDLS and CDR2 YYNGEE. This CDR3 is built from 15 residues. V gave up 0 bases and J gave up 0 bases, with 4 bases separating them. Here the CDR3 DNA reads TGTGCCAGCAGCGTAGGCGACTCTGGGGCCAACGTCCTGACTTTC. It yields the protein CASSVGDSGANVLTF.

The chain couples TRBV5-1 to TRBJ2-1, with no clear D. V shed 5 bases and J shed 9 bases, with 12 bases lying between them. Per germline, CDR1 SGHRS and CDR2 YFSETQ. The CDR3 consists of 12 residues. The CDR3 DNA is TGCGCCAGCAGGTCTGAGGATGGTGAGCAGTTCTTC. Translation: CASRSEDGEQFF.

The rearrangement uses TRBV15 and TRBJ1-3; D remains ambiguous. Trimming pared 0 bases from V and 0 bases from J, leaving 15 bases between. There are 18 residues in the CDR3. Germline V CDR1 and CDR2: LNHNV, YYDKDF (reference sequence). In DNA form, the CDR3 reads TGTGCCACCAGCAGAGATAAAGCCAGGCTGAGCTCTGGAAACACCATATATTTT. The encoded protein is CATSRDKARLSSGNTIYF.

The gene calls are TRBV7-2 and TRBJ1-1; maybe TRBD1 (6 bases). The germline V gene has CDR1 SGHTA and CDR2 FQGNSA. There are 14 residues in the CDR3. The V gene lost 8 bases and the J gene lost 2 bases, with 15 bases spanning the gap. CDR3 nucleotides: TGTGCCAGCGGCAGGGGCATGGTTAACACTGAAGCTTTCTTT. Residues: CASGRGMVNTEAFF. Looking up the rest from reference TRBV7-2 and TRBJ1-1 gives the full variable domain: GAGVSQSPSNKVTEKGKDVELRCDPISGHTALYWYRQSLGQGLEFLIYFQGNSAPDKSGLPSDRFSAERTGGSVSTLTIQRTQQEDSAVYLCASGRGMVNTEAFFGQGTRLTVV.

In this sample, this clone turned up once. The chain is built from TRBV13 and TRBJ1-1; 8 nucleotides line up with TRBD1. Germline lookup yields CDR1 PRHDT and CDR2 FYEKMQ (reference sequence). This CDR3 spans 14 amino acids. The junction had 7 bases not matched to a gene; V was cut back by 2 bases and J by 8 bases. The CDR3 spells CASSLRGTGVEAFF. The CDR3 region has the DNA TGTGCCAGCAGCTTAAGAGGGACAGGCGTAGAAGCTTTCTTT.

V and J are TRBV28 and TRBJ2-1; 8 nucleotides line up with TRBD1. CDR3 length: 14 amino acids. Germline V gives CDR1 MDHEN, CDR2 SYDVKM. The trim removed 7 bases at V and 5 bases at J, leaving 7 bases unmatched. The CDR3 DNA is TGTGCCAGCAAGGGTACAGGGGGGAACAATGAGCAGTTCTTC. This encodes CASKGTGGNNEQFF.

The rearrangement uses TRBV6-5 and TRBJ1-1, with D perhaps matching TRBD1 (5 bases). The CDR3 has 14 amino acids. Per germline, CDR1 MNHEY and CDR2 SVGAGI. Trimming removed 0 bases from V and 10 bases from J, with 15 bases in between. The CDR3 here is CASSYSISGVSAFF. CDR3 DNA sequence: TGTGCCAGCAGTTACTCGATTTCGGGGGTTTCAGCTTTCTTT.

The chain links TRBV10-3 to TRBJ2-1, with 10 bases fitting TRBD2. The CDR3 totals 15 residues. CDR1 is ENHRY and CDR2 is SYGVKD in the germline V gene. The V segment lost 0 bases and the J segment 7 bases; nucleotides outside the gene matches: 3. The CDR3 DNA reads TGTGCCATCAGTGAGTCGAGCGGGAGGGTGAATGAGCAGTTCTTC. As protein: CAISESSGRVNEQFF.

The gene calls are TRBV7-2 and TRBJ1-3; 10 bases are shared with TRBD1. V dropped 3 bases and J dropped 7; count of bases not matched to a gene: 6. This CDR3 has 15 amino acids. Looked up from germline, CDR1 is SGHTA and CDR2 is FQGNSA. CDR3 sequence: CASSLRGQGVNTIYF. The CDR3 DNA sequence: TGTGCCAGCAGCTTGAGAGGACAGGGGGTTAACACCATATATTTT.

The genes are TRBV24-1 and TRBJ2-7; TRBD1 agrees at 7 bases. Germline V gives CDR1 KGHDR, CDR2 SFDVKD. The CDR3 spans 16 residues. The junction had 13 bases not matched to a gene; V was cut back by 3 bases and J by 6 bases. Here the CDR3 DNA reads TGTGCCACCAGTGATAGCGCCGGGACAGCTCGTTTCGAGCAGTACTTC. It translates to CATSDSAGTARFEQYF.

V gene TRBV5-5 combines with J gene TRBJ2-5, with D tentatively TRBD1 (6 bases). V gave up 0 bases and J gave up 5 bases, with 17 bases separating them. The CDR3 consists of 16 residues. Germline V gene sequence: CDR1 SGHKS, CDR2 YYEKEE (reference sequence). The CDR3 sequence is CASSLGLREGVETQYF. CDR3 DNA sequence: TGTGCCAGCAGCTTGGGCCTCAGAGAGGGGGTGGAGACCCAGTACTTC. The variable domain in full, completed from reference TRBV5-5 and TRBJ2-5, reads DAGVTQSPTHLIKTRGQQVTLRCSPISGHKSVSWYQQVLGQGPQFIFQYYEKEERGRGNFPDRFSARQFPNYSSELNVNALLLGDSALYLCASSLGLREGVETQYFGPGTRLLVL.

This clone was seen once. The chain is built from TRBV6-5 and TRBJ2-7; D is unresolved. This CDR3 has 13 residues. V shed 0 bases and J shed 6 bases, with 9 bases lying between them. Per the germline V gene, CDR1 is MNHEY and CDR2 is SVGAGI. CDR3 in DNA: TGTGCCAGCAGTTACTCGACCGGGTCCGAGCAGTACTTC. It translates to CASSYSTGSEQYF.

The J gene is TRBJ2-7, the V gene TRBV6-6, with 8 bases matching TRBD1. V dropped 0 bases and J dropped 5; count of bases not matched to a gene: 6. Per germline, CDR1 MNHNY and CDR2 SVGAGI (reference sequence). CDR3 length: 15 amino acids. The DNA for the CDR3 is TGTGCCAGCAGTTACTCTTCAAGGACAGGGAACGAGCAGTACTTC. It codes for CASSYSSRTGNEQYF.

This chain uses TRBV9 with TRBJ2-5; TRBD2 is a possible D gene (6 bases). This CDR3 comprises 15 residues. V gave up 3 bases and J gave up 1 base, with 13 bases separating them. Germline loops: CDR1 SGDLS, CDR2 YYNGEE. CDR3 sequence (DNA): TGTGCCAGCAGCGCCGACCGGGGGATCCAAGAGACCCAGTACTTC. The encoded protein is CASSADRGIQETQYF. The full variable domain, with the rest looked up from reference TRBV9 and TRBJ2-5, is DSGVTQTPKHLITATGQRVTLRCSPRSGDLSVYWYQQSLDQGLQFLIQYYNGEERAKGNILERFSAQQFPDLHSELNLSSLELGDSALYFCASSADRGIQETQYFGPGTRLLVL.

The gene calls are TRBV9 and TRBJ2-2; the D gene is possibly TRBD1 (5 bases). CDR1 and CDR2 from the germline V gene are SGDLS and YYNGEE. V lost 0 bases, J lost 2 bases, and 8 bases lay in between. There are 15 residues in the CDR3. Written as DNA, the CDR3 is TGTGCCAGCAGCGTAGGACAGATTAACACCGGGGAGCTGTTTTTT. It codes for CASSVGQINTGELFF.